The 14 T cell receptor beta chains given below trace back to one sample, sequenced in a study of shared clonotypes between healthy human individuals. Data came from immunoSEQ multiplex PCR; TCRdb stores just in-frame clones and leaves some out. The table lists about 1.1 million clones, roughly 77% of them singletons. The specimen sequenced was memory CD4+ T cells from PBMCs. Subset given: CD45RA-negative fraction. These receptors came from a man aged 18 to 35 in good health. Some clones in this sample may be carry-over from other donors' samples.

The chain combines TRBV4-2 with TRBJ2-1, with D uncertain. With 0 bases removed from V and 3 bases from J, the gap between germline ends came to 9 bases. Germline V gene lookup returns CDR1 LGHNA and CDR2 YNFKEQ. This CDR3 is built from 15 residues. The CDR3 is CASSQESTIYNEQFF. CDR3 DNA sequence: TGTGCCAGCAGCCAAGAAAGTACTATCTACAATGAGCAGTTCTTC.

This clone was counted once. The chain couples TRBV7-2 to TRBJ1-1; D unclear. Germline V gene data show CDR1 as SGHTA and CDR2 as FQGNSA. The CDR3 is 14 amino acids. Trimming stripped 2 bases from V and 4 bases from J, with 11 bases between. The CDR3 bases are TGTGCCAGCAGCTTACAGCTTGGACCCACTGAAGCTTTCTTT. It is translated as CASSLQLGPTEAFF.

The genes are TRBV10-3 and TRBJ2-1, with 9 bases fitting TRBD2. V lost 3 bases to trimming and J lost 6 bases; unmatched junction nucleotides: 6. This CDR3 region has 15 residues. Germline V CDR1 and CDR2: ENHRY, SYGVKD. The CDR3 protein is CAISDGIAGVNEQFF. DNA for the CDR3: TGTGCCATCAGTGACGGGATAGCGGGAGTCAATGAGCAGTTCTTC.

This chain connects TRBV7-2 to TRBJ2-1, with D perhaps TRBD1 (5 bases). Between the trimmed V and J ends, which lost 1 base and 9 bases, there was a span of 16 bases. The CDR3 is 15 amino acids. Germline loops: CDR1 SGHTA, CDR2 FQGNSA. The CDR3 DNA reads TGTGCCAGCAGCTTAGATAGGGGTTGGGGTTCTGAGCAGTTCTTC. Protein: CASSLDRGWGSEQFF. Full variable domain (remainder filled in from reference TRBV7-2 and TRBJ2-1): GAGVSQSPSNKVTEKGKDVELRCDPISGHTALYWYRQSLGQGLEFLIYFQGNSAPDKSGLPSDRFSAERTGGSVSTLTIQRTQQEDSAVYLCASSLDRGWGSEQFFGPGTRLTVL.

Worth noting for this clone: The same CDR3 can be traced to other DNA sequences in this sample. The rearrangement joins TRBV11-2 to TRBJ2-7; 10 nucleotides line up with TRBD1. The V gene end was trimmed by 3 bases and the J gene end by 4 bases; junction bases not matched to a gene: 6. This CDR3 has 15 residues. Germline V gene sequence: CDR1 SGHAT, CDR2 FQNNGV. This chain's CDR3 is CASSLDRDRGYEQYF. Here the CDR3 DNA reads TGTGCCAGCAGCTTGGACCGGGACAGGGGTTACGAGCAGTACTTC.

The chain combines TRBV7-3 with TRBJ2-7, with D unresolved. V was cut by 2 bases and J by 5 bases, with 13 bases left in between. This CDR3 comprises 14 residues. The V gene's germline CDR1 is SGHTA and CDR2 FQGTGA. CDR3 in DNA: TGTGCCAGCAGCTTATTGGGTGATTTAGACGAGCAGTACTTC. As protein: CASSLLGDLDEQYF.

The V call is TRBV27, the J call TRBJ1-5, with D hard to call. The CDR3 sequence is 12 residues long. The V gene's germline CDR1 is MNHEY and CDR2 SMNVEV (reference sequence). Trimming removed 5 bases from V and 3 bases from J, with 5 bases in between. In DNA form, the CDR3 reads TGTGCCAGCAGTCGGGACAATCAGCCCCAGCATTTT. Translating gives CASSRDNQPQHF.

The rearrangement uses TRBV2 and TRBJ1-2, with D unresolved. The CDR3 covers 11 residues. V lost 7 bases to trimming and J lost 5 bases, with 8 bases between them. CDR1 SNHLY and CDR2 FYNNEI come from the germline V gene. CDR3 nucleotides: TGTGCCAGCACGGTTGGGTATGGCTACACCTTC. Translation: CASTVGYGYTF. Full variable domain (missing parts from reference TRBV2 and TRBJ1-2): EPEVTQTPSHQVTQMGQEVILRCVPISNHLYFYWYRQILGQKVEFLVSFYNNEISEKSEIFDDQFSVERPDGSNFTLKIRSTKLEDSAMYFCASTVGYGYTFGSGTRLTVV.

The rearrangement uses TRBV9 and TRBJ2-3; D is undetermined. Germline CDR1 SGDLS, CDR2 YYNGEE. The V end lost 2 bases, the J end lost 0 bases, and 10 bases lay between the germline ends. The CDR3 has 15 residues. CDR3 bases: TGTGCCAGCAGCGTCTCCCCGGTCAGCACAGATACGCAGTATTTT. This translates into CASSVSPVSTDTQYF. Based on the CDR3 plus reference TRBV9 and TRBJ2-3, the full variable domain is DSGVTQTPKHLITATGQRVTLRCSPRSGDLSVYWYQQSLDQGLQFLIQYYNGEERAKGNILERFSAQQFPDLHSELNLSSLELGDSALYFCASSVSPVSTDTQYFGPGTRLTVL.

This clone was seen a single time. This same CDR3 is encoded by further DNA sequences in the sample. The rearrangement uses TRBV6-1 and TRBJ2-7; D uncertain. The CDR3 runs 12 residues. Germline-derived CDR1 and CDR2 are MNHNS and SASEGT. V was pared by 6 bases and J by 2 bases, with 8 bases between. The CDR3 coding sequence is TGTGCCAGCAGCCAAGGCGCCTACGAGCAGTACTTC. This sequence encodes CASSQGAYEQYF.

J is TRBJ1-5 and V is TRBV7-9; D remains unclear. The CDR3 loop spans 14 amino acids. Germline-derived CDR1 and CDR2 are SEHNR and FQNEAQ (reference sequence). Trimming took 2 bases from V and 11 from J, leaving 16 bases between them. The CDR3 DNA follows: TGTGCCAGCAGCTTAACGGGTTCCCACTTATCCCAGCATTTT. Protein product: CASSLTGSHLSQHF.

V usage is TRBV2 and J usage is TRBJ2-2; TRBD2 is a possible D gene (5 bases). The V gene's germline CDR1 is SNHLY and CDR2 FYNNEI. The CDR3 extends over 13 amino acids. V gave up 9 bases and J gave up 3 bases, with 11 bases separating them. The DNA of the CDR3 is TGTGCCAGTGGAGGACGGGACACCGGGGAGCTGTTTTTT. Encoded protein: CASGGRDTGELFF.

This rearrangement joins TRBV7-2 to TRBJ2-5, with 10 bases lining up with TRBD1. The length of the CDR3 is 14 residues. Germline V gene sequence: CDR1 SGHTA, CDR2 FQGNSA. The trim removed 5 bases at V and 4 bases at J, leaving 4 bases unmatched. CDR3 sequence: CASSDRGRRETQYF. CDR3 sequence (DNA): TGTGCCAGCAGCGACAGGGGGCGGAGAGAGACCCAGTACTTC. The entire variable domain, with the rest obtained from reference TRBV7-2 and TRBJ2-5, is as follows: GAGVSQSPSNKVTEKGKDVELRCDPISGHTALYWYRQSLGQGLEFLIYFQGNSAPDKSGLPSDRFSAERTGGSVSTLTIQRTQQEDSAVYLCASSDRGRRETQYFGPGTRLLVL.

This chain links TRBV5-1 with TRBJ2-3; D not resolved. The V end was cut by 2 bases, the J end by 6 bases, with 13 bases between. The CDR3 has 14 residues. CDR1 is SGHRS, CDR2 YFSETQ, per germline. The chain's CDR3 is CASSFGQSGDTQYF. The CDR3 coding sequence is TGCGCCAGCAGCTTCGGCCAGTCTGGGGATACGCAGTATTTT.